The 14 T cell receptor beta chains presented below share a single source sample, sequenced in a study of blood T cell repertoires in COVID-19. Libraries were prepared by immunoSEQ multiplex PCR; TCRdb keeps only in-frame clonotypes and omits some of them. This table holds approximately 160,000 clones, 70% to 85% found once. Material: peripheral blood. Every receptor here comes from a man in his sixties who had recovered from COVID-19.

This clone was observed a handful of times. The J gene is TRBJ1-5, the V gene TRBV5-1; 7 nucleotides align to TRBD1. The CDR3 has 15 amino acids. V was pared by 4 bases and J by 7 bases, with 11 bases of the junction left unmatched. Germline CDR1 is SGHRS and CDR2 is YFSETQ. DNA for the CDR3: TGCGCCAGCAGCCTCGGGACAGAATCGCGGCAGCCCCAGCATTTT. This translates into CASSLGTESRQPQHF.

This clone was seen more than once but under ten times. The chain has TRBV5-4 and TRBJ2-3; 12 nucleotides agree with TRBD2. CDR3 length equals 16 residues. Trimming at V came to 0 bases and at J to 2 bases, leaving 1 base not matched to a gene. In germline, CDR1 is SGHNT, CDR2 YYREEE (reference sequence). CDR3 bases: TGTGCCAGCAGCTTGGGACTAGCGGGGGACACAGATACGCAGTATTTT. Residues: CASSLGLAGDTDTQYF.

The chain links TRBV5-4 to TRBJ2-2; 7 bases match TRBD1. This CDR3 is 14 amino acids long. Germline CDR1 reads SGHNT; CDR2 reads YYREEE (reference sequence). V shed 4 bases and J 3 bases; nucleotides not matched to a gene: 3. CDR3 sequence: CASSRGPDTGELFF. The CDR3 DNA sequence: TGTGCCAGCAGCAGGGGGCCGGACACCGGGGAGCTGTTTTTT.

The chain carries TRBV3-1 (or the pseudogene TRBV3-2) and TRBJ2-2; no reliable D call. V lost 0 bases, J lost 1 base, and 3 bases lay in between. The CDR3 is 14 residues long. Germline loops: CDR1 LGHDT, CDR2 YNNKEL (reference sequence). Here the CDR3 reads CASSQDRNTGELFF. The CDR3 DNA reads TGTGCCAGCAGCCAAGATAGGAACACCGGGGAGCTGTTTTTT.

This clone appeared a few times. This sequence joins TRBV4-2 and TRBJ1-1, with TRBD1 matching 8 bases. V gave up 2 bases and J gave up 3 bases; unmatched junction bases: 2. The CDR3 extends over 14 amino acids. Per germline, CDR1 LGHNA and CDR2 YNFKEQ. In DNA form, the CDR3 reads TGTGCCAGCAGCCAACAGGGGGCGGACACTGAAGCTTTCTTT. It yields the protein CASSQQGADTEAFF.

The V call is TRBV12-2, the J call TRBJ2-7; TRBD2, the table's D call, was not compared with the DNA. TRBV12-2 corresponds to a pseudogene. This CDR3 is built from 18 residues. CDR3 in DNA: TGTGCAAGTCGCTTAGTTATTGGTCGGAGGGTGGCCCTCTACGAGCAGTACTTC. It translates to CASRLVIGRRVALYEQYF.

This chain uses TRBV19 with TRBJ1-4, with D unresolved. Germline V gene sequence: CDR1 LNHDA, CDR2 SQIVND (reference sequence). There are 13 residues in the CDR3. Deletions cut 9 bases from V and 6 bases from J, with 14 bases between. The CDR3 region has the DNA TGTGCCAGCCTAGGGTGGGAGGATGAAAAACTGTTTTTT. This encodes CASLGWEDEKLFF.

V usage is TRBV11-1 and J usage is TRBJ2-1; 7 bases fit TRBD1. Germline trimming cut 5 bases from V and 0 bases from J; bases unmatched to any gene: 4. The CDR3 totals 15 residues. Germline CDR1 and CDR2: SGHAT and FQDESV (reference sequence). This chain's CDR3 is CASSIRQGSYNEQFF. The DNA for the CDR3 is TGTGCCAGCAGCATTCGACAGGGCTCCTACAATGAGCAGTTCTTC.

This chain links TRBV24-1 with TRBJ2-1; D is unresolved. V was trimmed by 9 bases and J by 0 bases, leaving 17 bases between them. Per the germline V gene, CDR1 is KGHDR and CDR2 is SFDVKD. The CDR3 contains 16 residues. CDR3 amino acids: CATSMRPTLSYNEQFF. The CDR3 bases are TGTGCCACCTCTATGAGGCCGACGCTCTCCTACAATGAGCAGTTCTTC.

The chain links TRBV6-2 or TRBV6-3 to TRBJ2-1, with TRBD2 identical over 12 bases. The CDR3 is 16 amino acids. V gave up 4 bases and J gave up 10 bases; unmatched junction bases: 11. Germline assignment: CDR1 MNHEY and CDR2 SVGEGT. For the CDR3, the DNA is TGTGCCAGCAGTTCTGGCAAACTAGCGGGGGGCAGAGAGCAGTTCTTC. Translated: CASSSGKLAGGREQFF.

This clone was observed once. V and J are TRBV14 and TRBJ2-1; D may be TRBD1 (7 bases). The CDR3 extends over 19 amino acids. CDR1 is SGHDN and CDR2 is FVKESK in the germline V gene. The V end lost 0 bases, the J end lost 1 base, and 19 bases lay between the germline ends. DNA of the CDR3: TGTGCCAGCAGCCAAGAGAGACCCCCCAGGGGGGTGTCCTACAATGAGCAGTTCTTC. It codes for CASSQERPPRGVSYNEQFF.

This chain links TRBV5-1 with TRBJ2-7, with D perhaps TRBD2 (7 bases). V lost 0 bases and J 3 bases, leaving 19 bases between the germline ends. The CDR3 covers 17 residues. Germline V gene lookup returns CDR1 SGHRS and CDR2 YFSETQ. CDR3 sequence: CASSLEGGLASGYEQYF. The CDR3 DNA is TGCGCCAGCAGCTTGGAGGGGGGCTTGGCTAGCGGCTACGAGCAGTACTTC.

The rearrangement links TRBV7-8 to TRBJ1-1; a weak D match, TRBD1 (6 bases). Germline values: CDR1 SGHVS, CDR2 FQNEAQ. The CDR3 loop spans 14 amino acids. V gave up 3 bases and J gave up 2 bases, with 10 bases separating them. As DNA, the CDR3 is TGTGCCAGCAGCTTCAGGGGCTCCAACACTGAAGCTTTCTTT. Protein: CASSFRGSNTEAFF.

This CDR3 is CASSFLLAGETQYF. The CDR3 nucleotides are TGCGCCAGCAGCTTTTTGCTAGCGGGGGAGACCCAGTACTTC. V is TRBV5-1 and J is TRBJ2-5; 9 bases are shared with TRBD2. This CDR3 has 14 amino acids. The V segment lost 2 bases and the J segment 5 bases; nucleotides outside the gene matches: 4. Per the germline V gene, CDR1 is SGHRS and CDR2 is YFSETQ. Filled out from reference TRBV5-1 and TRBJ2-5, the complete variable domain reads KAGVTQTPRYLIKTRGQQVTLSCSPISGHRSVSWYQQTPGQGLQFLFEYFSETQRNKGNFPGRFSGRQFSNSRSEMNVSTLELGDSALYLCASSFLLAGETQYFGPGTRLLVL.